This T cell receptor (beta chain) was documented in a study of cytomegalovirus exposure and HLA in healthy donors. Study conclusions and caveats: Researchers catalogued about 150 TCR beta chains as cytomegalovirus-associated. Among the CMV-associated chains, a few were confirmed in vitro as specific for CMV antigens.

In the case of this clone: Its specificity is unknown.

The PCR had 60 Vbeta and 13 Jbeta primers. Clones were read by immunoSEQ multiplex PCR, and TCRdb kept only the in-frame ones, dropping some. The sample comprises around 200,000 clones, 79% of which are singletons, and 4% to 4.5% rests with the top ten. This CDR3 spans 12 amino acids. The V and J ends lost 5 bases and 5 bases respectively, with 9 bases between them. Germline V CDR1 and CDR2: MNHNS, SASEGT. Sequenced: PBMCs. The source is a young woman in good health and CMV-seropositive. This rearrangement joins TRBV6-1 to TRBJ1-2, with D perhaps matching TRBD1 (6 bases). The CDR3 reads CASSQGIYGYTF. For the CDR3, the DNA is TGTGCCAGCAGTCAGGGGATTTATGGCTACACCTTC.